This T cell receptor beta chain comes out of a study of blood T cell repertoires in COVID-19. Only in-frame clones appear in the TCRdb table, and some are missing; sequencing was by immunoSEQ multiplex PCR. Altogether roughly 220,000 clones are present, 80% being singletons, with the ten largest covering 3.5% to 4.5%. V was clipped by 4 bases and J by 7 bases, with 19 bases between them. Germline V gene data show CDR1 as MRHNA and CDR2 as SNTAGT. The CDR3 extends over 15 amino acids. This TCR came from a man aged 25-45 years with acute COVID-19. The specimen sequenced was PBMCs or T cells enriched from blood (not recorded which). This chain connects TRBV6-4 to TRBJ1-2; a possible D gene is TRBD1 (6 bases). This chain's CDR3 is CASSAEQGGVSGYTF. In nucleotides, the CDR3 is TGTGCCAGCAGTGCCGAACAGGGTGGGGTTTCTGGCTACACCTTC.